Listed below are T cell receptor beta chains from one sample, sequenced in a study of blood T cell repertoires in COVID-19. Profiling relied on immunoSEQ multiplex PCR, and the TCRdb table lists in-frame clones only, not all of them. The table has some 180,000 clones, roughly nine tenths seen once. The sample was peripheral blood. Every receptor here comes from a middle-aged man with acute or convalescent COVID-19. CDR3s include the opening cysteine and the closing phenylalanine or tryptophan. A D gene is named only where the DNA matches it firmly. Not every row has a clone size; where given, it reads once, few, many or a size class.

j_call: TRBJ1-3
d_call: TRBD1
v_call: TRBV3-1/TRBV3-2
clone_size: NA
cdr3_nt: TGTGCCAGCAGCCATTACAACAGGGGTACTGGAAACACCATATATTTT
cdr3_aa: CASSHYNRGTGNTIYF

j_call: TRBJ1-1
d_call: NA
v_call: TRBV19
clone_size: NA
cdr3_nt: TGTGCCAGTCTCGAGGGGAACACTGAAGCTTTCTTT
cdr3_aa: CASLEGNTEAFF

j_call: TRBJ1-4
d_call: NA
v_call: TRBV28
clone_size: once
cdr3_nt: TGTGCCAGCAGTCCCCCAATGGCTGGCCGGGTCCGAAAACTGTTTTTT
cdr3_aa: CASSPPMAGRVRKLFF

j_call: TRBJ2-7
d_call: NA
v_call: TRBV5-4
clone_size: NA
cdr3_nt: TGTGCCAGCAGCTCGGGCGACGGGGACTCCTACGAGCAGTACTTC
cdr3_aa: CASSSGDGDSYEQYF

j_call: TRBJ2-7
d_call: TRBD2
v_call: TRBV6-2/TRBV6-3
clone_size: NA
cdr3_nt: TGTGCCAGCAGTTACTCTGCCAGCGGGGGGTACGAGCAGTACTTC
cdr3_aa: CASSYSASGGYEQYF

j_call: TRBJ2-3
d_call: TRBD1
v_call: TRBV4-2
clone_size: once
cdr3_nt: TGTGCCAGTGGCCGGGGACAGCTAAGCACAGATACGCAGTATTTT
cdr3_aa: CASGRGQLSTDTQYF

j_call: TRBJ2-7
d_call: TRBD1
v_call: TRBV18
clone_size: NA
cdr3_nt: TGTGCCAGCTCACCGGGGACAGGGGGAACCTACGAGCAGTACTTC
cdr3_aa: CASSPGTGGTYEQYF

j_call: TRBJ1-2
d_call: TRBD1
v_call: TRBV14
clone_size: NA
cdr3_nt: TGTGCCAGCAGCCGAGACAGGGCTTATGGCTACACCTTC
cdr3_aa: CASSRDRAYGYTF

j_call: TRBJ2-3
d_call: TRBD2
v_call: TRBV5-1
clone_size: NA
cdr3_nt: TGCGCCAGCAGCCCGAGCCCTAGCGGGGGGGCCCCAGATACGCAGTATTTT
cdr3_aa: CASSPSPSGGAPDTQYF

j_call: TRBJ2-7
d_call: TRBD2
v_call: TRBV28
clone_size: NA
cdr3_nt: TGTGCCAGCAGCCGCGGGGTAGCGGGATCCTACGAGCAGTACTTC
cdr3_aa: CASSRGVAGSYEQYF

j_call: TRBJ1-2
d_call: TRBD1
v_call: TRBV10-3
clone_size: NA
cdr3_nt: TGTGCCATCAGTGGTGGGACAGCCCTTAACTATGGCTACACCTTC
cdr3_aa: CAISGGTALNYGYTF

j_call: TRBJ2-7
d_call: TRBD1
v_call: TRBV14
clone_size: NA
cdr3_nt: TGTGCCAGCAGCCCTCAGGGGGCGAAGGAGCAGTACTTC
cdr3_aa: CASSPQGAKEQYF

j_call: TRBJ1-1
d_call: NA
v_call: TRBV6-1
clone_size: NA
cdr3_nt: TGTGCCAGCAGTGACCACGGGGATACTGAAGCTTTCTTT
cdr3_aa: CASSDHGDTEAFF

j_call: TRBJ2-7
d_call: TRBD2
v_call: TRBV10-2
clone_size: NA
cdr3_nt: TGCGCCAGCACCAAGACTAGCGGGGGGCCCCACGAGCAGTACTTC
cdr3_aa: CASTKTSGGPHEQYF

j_call: TRBJ1-4
d_call: NA
v_call: TRBV9
clone_size: NA
cdr3_nt: TGTGCCAGCAGCCGGAGGGGGGAGGGTCTAACTAATGAAAAACTGTTTTTT
cdr3_aa: CASSRRGEGLTNEKLFF

j_call: TRBJ1-5
d_call: NA
v_call: TRBV6-5
clone_size: NA
cdr3_nt: TGTGCCAGCAGTCCCCTAAGGAGTCAGCCCCAGCATTTT
cdr3_aa: CASSPLRSQPQHF

j_call: TRBJ1-1
d_call: TRBD1
v_call: TRBV11-2
clone_size: NA
cdr3_nt: TGTGCCAGCAGCCCTAGTAACAGGGGGAAAGAAGCTTTCTTT
cdr3_aa: CASSPSNRGKEAFF

j_call: TRBJ1-3
d_call: NA
v_call: TRBV6-5
clone_size: few
cdr3_nt: TGTGCCAGCAGTTACTCTAGACTGAACTCTGGAAACACCATATATTTT
cdr3_aa: CASSYSRLNSGNTIYF

j_call: TRBJ1-2
d_call: TRBD1
v_call: TRBV3-1/TRBV3-2
clone_size: NA
cdr3_nt: TGTGCCAGCAGCCCCAACAGGGGTGACTATGGCTACACCTTC
cdr3_aa: CASSPNRGDYGYTF

j_call: TRBJ2-7
d_call: NA
v_call: TRBV7-2
clone_size: NA
cdr3_nt: TGTGCCAGCAGCTGGGTCAGGGGCTACGAGCAGTACTTC
cdr3_aa: CASSWVRGYEQYF

j_call: TRBJ2-2
d_call: TRBD1
v_call: TRBV4-3
clone_size: NA
cdr3_nt: TGCGCCAGCAGCTGGAACTTACCAGGGGGAAACACCGGGGAGCTGTTTTTT
cdr3_aa: CASSWNLPGGNTGELFF

j_call: TRBJ2-1
d_call: TRBD2
v_call: TRBV10-3
clone_size: NA
cdr3_nt: TGTGCCATCAGTGAGGGGACTAGTTGGGATGAGCAGTTCTTC
cdr3_aa: CAISEGTSWDEQFF

j_call: TRBJ1-1
d_call: NA
v_call: TRBV29-1
clone_size: NA
cdr3_nt: TGCAGCGGGCAGTCTTCTCACACTGAAGCTTTCTTT
cdr3_aa: CSGQSSHTEAFF

j_call: TRBJ1-2
d_call: TRBD1
v_call: TRBV28
clone_size: NA
cdr3_nt: TGTGCCAGCAGTCCGGGACAGGTGGAGGGCTACACCTTC
cdr3_aa: CASSPGQVEGYTF

j_call: TRBJ1-2
d_call: NA
v_call: TRBV29-1
clone_size: NA
cdr3_nt: TGCAGCGTTGGGAGGGGATGGGGCTATGGCTACACCTTC
cdr3_aa: CSVGRGWGYGYTF

j_call: TRBJ2-7
d_call: TRBD1
v_call: TRBV10-3
clone_size: NA
cdr3_nt: TGTGCCATCAGCCCCGGGACAGGGCATCCCTACGAGCAGTACTTC
cdr3_aa: CAISPGTGHPYEQYF

j_call: TRBJ2-5
d_call: NA
v_call: TRBV6-5
clone_size: NA
cdr3_nt: TGTGCCAGCAGTTACTCCTTCGAAGAGACCCAGTACTTC
cdr3_aa: CASSYSFEETQYF

j_call: TRBJ2-5
d_call: TRBD1
v_call: TRBV7-8
clone_size: NA
cdr3_nt: TGTGCCAGCAGGCGGACAGGGTGGGGGCAAGAGACCCAGTACTTC
cdr3_aa: CASRRTGWGQETQYF

j_call: TRBJ1-4
d_call: NA
v_call: TRBV7-3
clone_size: NA
cdr3_nt: TGTGCCAGCAGCCAGGGTACAGGTGAAAAACTGTTTTTT
cdr3_aa: CASSQGTGEKLFF

j_call: TRBJ2-7
d_call: NA
v_call: TRBV12-3/TRBV12-4
clone_size: NA
cdr3_nt: TGTGCCAGCAGTTTGTACACAACCTACGAGCAGTACTTC
cdr3_aa: CASSLYTTYEQYF

j_call: TRBJ2-4
d_call: TRBD2
v_call: TRBV29-1
clone_size: NA
cdr3_nt: TGCAGCGTTGAAAGCGGACTAGCCCCTTCTAAAAACATTCAGTACTTC
cdr3_aa: CSVESGLAPSKNIQYF

j_call: TRBJ2-2
d_call: TRBD2
v_call: TRBV7-8
clone_size: NA
cdr3_nt: TGTGCCAGCAGCTGGGGGACTAGCGGGCTGAACACCGGGGAGCTGTTTTTT
cdr3_aa: CASSWGTSGLNTGELFF

j_call: TRBJ1-5
d_call: NA
v_call: TRBV2
clone_size: few
cdr3_nt: TGTGCCAGCAGTGAGACAGCTAATCAGCCCCAGCATTTT
cdr3_aa: CASSETANQPQHF

j_call: TRBJ1-4
d_call: NA
v_call: TRBV30
clone_size: NA
cdr3_nt: TGTGCCTGGAGTATCGGGGAGAGCGGGGAAAAACTGTTTTTT
cdr3_aa: CAWSIGESGEKLFF

j_call: TRBJ1-2
d_call: TRBD1
v_call: TRBV6-2/TRBV6-3
clone_size: once
cdr3_nt: TGTGCCAGCAGTTTCCGGACAGGGGGCCCGCGGGCCTCTGGCTACACCTTC
cdr3_aa: CASSFRTGGPRASGYTF

j_call: TRBJ1-2
d_call: TRBD1
v_call: TRBV27
clone_size: NA
cdr3_nt: TGTGCCAGCAGTCCCTGGGACAGGGAGAGATATGGCTACACCTTC
cdr3_aa: CASSPWDRERYGYTF

j_call: TRBJ1-5
d_call: TRBD1
v_call: TRBV19
clone_size: NA
cdr3_nt: TGTGCCAGCCAACCCCAACCGGGACAGGCCTTAAGAAGTCAGCCCCAGCATTTT
cdr3_aa: CASQPQPGQALRSQPQHF

j_call: TRBJ1-1
d_call: NA
v_call: TRBV3-1/TRBV3-2
clone_size: NA
cdr3_nt: TGTGCCAGCAGCCCGCTTCCTGTAGTGAACACTGAAGCTTTCTTT
cdr3_aa: CASSPLPVVNTEAFF

j_call: TRBJ1-1
d_call: TRBD1
v_call: TRBV5-1
clone_size: NA
cdr3_nt: TGCGCCAGCAGCTTATTGGACAGGGAGGACACTGAAGCTTTCTTT
cdr3_aa: CASSLLDREDTEAFF

j_call: TRBJ2-1
d_call: TRBD2
v_call: TRBV4-1
clone_size: NA
cdr3_nt: TGCGCCAGCAGCCAATTTACCCCTGGGACTAGTACGACCAATGAGCAGTTCTTC
cdr3_aa: CASSQFTPGTSTTNEQFF

j_call: TRBJ1-1
d_call: NA
v_call: TRBV28
clone_size: NA
cdr3_nt: TGTGCCAGCAGTTTCTCCGCGGTGAGATGGGACACTGAAGCTTTCTTT
cdr3_aa: CASSFSAVRWDTEAFF

j_call: TRBJ1-1
d_call: NA
v_call: TRBV9
clone_size: NA
cdr3_nt: TGTGCCAGCAGCGTTTCTCTGGTCCCGGGCACTGAAGCTTTCTTT
cdr3_aa: CASSVSLVPGTEAFF

j_call: TRBJ1-1
d_call: TRBD1
v_call: TRBV19
clone_size: NA
cdr3_nt: TGTGCCAGTAGTACCGGGACAGGGTGGGCTGGTACTGAAGCTTTCTTT
cdr3_aa: CASSTGTGWAGTEAFF

j_call: TRBJ1-1
d_call: NA
v_call: TRBV7-9
clone_size: NA
cdr3_nt: TGTGCCAGCAGCTTAGCCCCCGACATCCCGAACACTGAAGCTTTCTTT
cdr3_aa: CASSLAPDIPNTEAFF

j_call: TRBJ1-5
d_call: NA
v_call: TRBV18
clone_size: NA
cdr3_nt: TGTGCCAGCTCACAGAAGGTGGGCGCAGGGCAGCCCCAGCATTTT
cdr3_aa: CASSQKVGAGQPQHF

j_call: TRBJ1-6
d_call: NA
v_call: TRBV2
clone_size: NA
cdr3_nt: TGTGCCAGCAGGATGGGACACCAGAATTCACCCCTCCACTTT
cdr3_aa: CASRMGHQNSPLHF

j_call: TRBJ1-2
d_call: TRBD1
v_call: TRBV11-2
clone_size: NA
cdr3_nt: TGTGCCAGCAGCTCCCGACAGGGAGACTATGGCTACACCTTC
cdr3_aa: CASSSRQGDYGYTF

j_call: TRBJ1-1
d_call: TRBD1
v_call: TRBV2
clone_size: NA
cdr3_nt: TGTGCCAGCAGTGAAGCGGGACAGTTGAACACTGAAGCTTTCTTT
cdr3_aa: CASSEAGQLNTEAFF

j_call: TRBJ2-2
d_call: TRBD1
v_call: TRBV7-8
clone_size: NA
cdr3_nt: TGTGCCAGCAGCTTAGTTGGACAGGGTAGGACCGGGGAGCTGTTTTTT
cdr3_aa: CASSLVGQGRTGELFF

j_call: TRBJ2-1
d_call: TRBD2
v_call: TRBV27
clone_size: NA
cdr3_nt: TGTGCCAGCAGTTCACGACTAGCGGGGGGAAGCAATGAGCAGTTCTTC
cdr3_aa: CASSSRLAGGSNEQFF

j_call: TRBJ1-4
d_call: TRBD1
v_call: TRBV27
clone_size: NA
cdr3_nt: TGTGCCAGCACCTTCACAGGGGTGGGGGGAAAACTGTTTTTT
cdr3_aa: CASTFTGVGGKLFF

j_call: TRBJ2-7
d_call: NA
v_call: TRBV27
clone_size: NA
cdr3_nt: TGTGCCAGCGTATTGGGGGGACCCCGGGACGAGCAGTACTTC
cdr3_aa: CASVLGGPRDEQYF

j_call: TRBJ1-1
d_call: NA
v_call: TRBV7-9
clone_size: NA
cdr3_nt: TGTGCCAGCAGCCCCATGACAGGTTTGAACACTGAAGCTTTCTTT
cdr3_aa: CASSPMTGLNTEAFF

j_call: TRBJ1-6
d_call: NA
v_call: TRBV7-8
clone_size: NA
cdr3_nt: TGTGCCAGCAGCTTAGCAATGCGCAATTCACCCCTCCACTTT
cdr3_aa: CASSLAMRNSPLHF